This T cell receptor beta chain comes out of a study of CD8 T cells in ankylosing spondylitis. Overall study findings and caveats: The study looked at matched synovial fluid samples from ankylosing spondylitis patients. Disease-linked clones were reported to be significantly enriched there. Under 10 highly homologous variants formed a TCR beta motif that appeared characteristic of ankylosing spondylitis blood. Clones linked to disease, bearing a CD8+ phenotype, were relatively rare in peripheral blood. Some of these motif variants have turned up before, in reports on reactive arthritis synovial fluid and blood.

In the case of this clonotype: Its antigen is unidentified.

Quantitative molecular-barcoded 5'-RACE generated the TCR beta libraries. One entry per CDR3 protein results from TCRdb running MiXCR on the 5' RACE reads. The sample lists 500,000 to 550,000 distinct CDR3 sequences, roughly 13% occurring once. The CDR3 consists of 14 residues. V was clipped by 2 bases and J by 6 bases, with 13 bases between them. Germline V CDR1 and CDR2: DFQATT, SNEGSKA (reference sequence). This clonotype was obtained from a male donor with ankylosing spondylitis. Specimen: blood, either unsorted or a sorted T cell fraction (not recorded which). The chain joins TRBV20-1 to TRBJ2-2, with unresolved D. CDR3 bases: TGCAGTGCTAGAAAAGAGGAAGTGGCCGGGGAGCTGTTTTTT. It is translated as CSARKEEVAGELFF.